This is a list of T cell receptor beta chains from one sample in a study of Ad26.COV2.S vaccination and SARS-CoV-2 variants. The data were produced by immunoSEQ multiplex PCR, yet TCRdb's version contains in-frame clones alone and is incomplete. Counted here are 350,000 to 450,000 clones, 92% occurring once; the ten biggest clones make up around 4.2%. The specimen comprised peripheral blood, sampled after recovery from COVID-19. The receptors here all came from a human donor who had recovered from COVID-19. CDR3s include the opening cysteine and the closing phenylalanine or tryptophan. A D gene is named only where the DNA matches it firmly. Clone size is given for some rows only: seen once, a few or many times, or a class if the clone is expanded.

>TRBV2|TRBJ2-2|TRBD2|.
TGTGCCAGCAGTGAAACTAGGACTAGCGGGGGGGCTCCCGGGGAGCTGTTTTTT
CASSETRTSGGAPGELFF
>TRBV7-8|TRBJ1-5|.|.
TGTGCCAGCAGCGCGGACACTGATCAGCCCCAGCATTTT
CASSADTDQPQHF
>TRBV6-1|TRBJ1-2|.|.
TGTGCCAGCAGTGAAGCGAACAGGCCGGAAGGTGGCTACACCTTC
CASSEANRPEGGYTF
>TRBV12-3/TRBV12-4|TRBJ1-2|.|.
TGTGCCAGCAGTCCGGGACGAGGGTATGGCTACACCTTC
CASSPGRGYGYTF
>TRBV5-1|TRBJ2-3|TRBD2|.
TGCGCCAGCAGGGTAGCGGGGGGCACAGATACGCAGTATTTT
CASRVAGGTDTQYF
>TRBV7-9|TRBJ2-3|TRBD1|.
TGTGCCAGCAGCTCTGGACAGGGACCAGATACGCAGTATTTT
CASSSGQGPDTQYF
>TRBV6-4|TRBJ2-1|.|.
TGTGCCAGCTCGAAGTATAGAGACAATGAGCAGTTCTTC
CASSKYRDNEQFF
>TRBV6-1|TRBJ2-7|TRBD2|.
TGTGCCAGCAGTGAAGCGAGATTGGGGGGGGGTCGCGGAACCTACGAGCAGTACTTC
CASSEARLGGGRGTYEQYF
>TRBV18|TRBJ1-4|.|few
TGTGCCAGCTCACCCGAAAGAGCAACTAATGAAAAACTGTTTTTT
CASSPERATNEKLFF
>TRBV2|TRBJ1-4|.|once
TGTGCCAGCAGTGGTGTTGCGCAGATTAATGAAAAACTGTTTTTT
CASSGVAQINEKLFF
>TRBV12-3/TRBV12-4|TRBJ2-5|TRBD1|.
TGTGCCAGCAGCCCCGGGACAGAAAGAGCCCAGTACTTC
CASSPGTERAQYF
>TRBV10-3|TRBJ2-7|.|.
TGTGCCATCAGTGAGTCTGGGGGGAACGAGCAGTACTTC
CAISESGGNEQYF
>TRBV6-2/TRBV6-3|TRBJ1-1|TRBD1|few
TGTGCCAGCAGTTTACGACAGGGGCTTACTGAAGCTTTCTTT
CASSLRQGLTEAFF
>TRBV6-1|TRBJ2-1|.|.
TGTGCCAGCAGTGAAGCCAGGGGTGAGCAGTTCTTC
CASSEARGEQFF
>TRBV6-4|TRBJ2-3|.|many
TGTGCCAGCAGTGACGTAGGAACAGATACGCAGTATTTT
CASSDVGTDTQYF
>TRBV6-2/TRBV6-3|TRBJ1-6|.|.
TGTGCCAGCAGTTACGCCCAATCGAGCTATAATTCACCCCTCCACTTT
CASSYAQSSYNSPLHF
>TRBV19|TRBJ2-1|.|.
TGTGCCAGTAGCCCCCTCAGAGAGGCCGATGAGCAGTTCTTC
CASSPLREADEQFF
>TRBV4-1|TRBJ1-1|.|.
TGCGCCAGCAGCCAAGATTCTGCCAGGGAAGCTTTCTTT
CASSQDSAREAFF
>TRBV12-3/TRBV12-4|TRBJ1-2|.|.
TGTGCCAGCAGCTCCCCAACAGGAGATGGCTACACCTTC
CASSSPTGDGYTF
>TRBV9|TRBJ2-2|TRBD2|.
TGTGCCAGCAGCGTAGTGGATAGCGGGGGTGGCGGGGAGCTGTTTTTT
CASSVVDSGGGGELFF
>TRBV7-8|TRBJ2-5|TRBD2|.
TGTGCCAGCAGCTTAGCGCGGGGGGGTTCGCAAGAGACCCAGTACTTC
CASSLARGGSQETQYF
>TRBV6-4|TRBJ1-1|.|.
TGTGCCAGCAGTGACTCGATGCGGGGCGGGGGTGAAGCTTTCTTT
CASSDSMRGGGEAFF
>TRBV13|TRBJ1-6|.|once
TGTGCCAGCAGCCTGTTTCGACAGCGAAATAATTCACCCCTCCACTTT
CASSLFRQRNNSPLHF
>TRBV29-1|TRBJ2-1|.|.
TGCAGCGTTCCCAGGGGCGGGGGTCCTCACAATGAGCAGTTCTTC
CSVPRGGGPHNEQFF
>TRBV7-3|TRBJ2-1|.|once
TGTGCCAGCAGCCCAGGGGAAGCCTTCAATGAGCAGTTCTTC
CASSPGEAFNEQFF
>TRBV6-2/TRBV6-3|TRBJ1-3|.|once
TGTGCCAGCAGTTACGGGCGGGGTATCGGTAACACCATATATTTT
CASSYGRGIGNTIYF
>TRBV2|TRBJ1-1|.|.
TGTGCCAGCATCCTGGCAGCCCATATGAACACTGAAGCTTTCTTT
CASILAAHMNTEAFF
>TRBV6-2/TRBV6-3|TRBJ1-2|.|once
TGTGCCAGCAGTATCGAGCCGGGACGGTATAACTATGGCTACACCTTC
CASSIEPGRYNYGYTF
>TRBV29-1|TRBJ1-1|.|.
TGCAGCGCCGGGGGAAAAGGACGGAACACTGAAGCTTTCTTT
CSAGGKGRNTEAFF
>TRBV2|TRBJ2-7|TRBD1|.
TGTGCCAGCAAACGGGACAGGGGAGGCTACGAGCAGTACTTC
CASKRDRGGYEQYF
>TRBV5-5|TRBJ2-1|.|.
TGTGCCAGCAGCTCTCCGCTTAGGGGTTCCTACAATGAGCAGTTCTTC
CASSSPLRGSYNEQFF
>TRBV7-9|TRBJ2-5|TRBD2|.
TGTGCCAGCAGCTCGGGACTACGGGAGACCCAGTACTTC
CASSSGLRETQYF
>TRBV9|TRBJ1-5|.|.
TGTGCCAGCAGCGTGTCAGGGACCAATCAGCCCCAGCATTTT
CASSVSGTNQPQHF
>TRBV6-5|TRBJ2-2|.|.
TGTGCCAGCAGCCGACGCGGGGAGCTGTTTTTT
CASSRRGELFF
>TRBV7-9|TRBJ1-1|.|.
TGTGCCAGCCTCCGGGAATTAAACACTGAAGCTTTCTTT
CASLRELNTEAFF
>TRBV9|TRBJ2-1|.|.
TGTGCCAGCAGCGTAGCTGGGGGGTGGCAGTTCTTC
CASSVAGGWQFF
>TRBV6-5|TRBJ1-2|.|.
TGTGCCACCCTCGGGGCGGGACCGGCCCGTGGCTACACCTTC
CATLGAGPARGYTF
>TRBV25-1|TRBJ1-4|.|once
TGTGCCAGCAGTGAAGGGGTGGCAACTAATGAAAAACTGTTTTTT
CASSEGVATNEKLFF
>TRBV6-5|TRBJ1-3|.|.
TGTGCCAGCAGTTACTCTTTAATAAGCTCTGGAAACACCATATATTTT
CASSYSLISSGNTIYF
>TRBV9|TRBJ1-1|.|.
TGTGCCAGCAGCGCCGCTCTGGAGACTGAAGCTTTCTTT
CASSAALETEAFF
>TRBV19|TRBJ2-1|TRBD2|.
TGTGCCAGTAGTATAGTAGGGCTAGCGGGGGGTTACAATGAGCAGTTCTTC
CASSIVGLAGGYNEQFF
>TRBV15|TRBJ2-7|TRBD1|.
TGTGCCACCAGCAGACAACGACAGGGGGCGAGATACGAGCAGTACTTC
CATSRQRQGARYEQYF
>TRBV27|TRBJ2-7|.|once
TGTGCCAGCAGTTTTGGAGGGGGGCTGAACGAGCAGTACTTC
CASSFGGGLNEQYF
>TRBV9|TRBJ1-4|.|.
TGTGCCAGCAGCGTAGTAGGTGGGGAAAAACTGTTTTTT
CASSVVGGEKLFF
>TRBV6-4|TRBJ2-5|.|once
TGTGCCAGCATCCCCGTGAGGAGGGATTGGGAGACCCAGTACTTC
CASIPVRRDWETQYF
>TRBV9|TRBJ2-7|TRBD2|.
TGTGCCAGCAGCGTAGGAAGAACTAGCGGTTACGAGCAGTACTTC
CASSVGRTSGYEQYF
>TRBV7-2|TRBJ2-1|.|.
TGTGCCAGCGCAACGCGCACCTACAATGAGCAGTTCTTC
CASATRTYNEQFF
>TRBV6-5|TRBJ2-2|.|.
TGTGCCAGCAGTTACCCTAGTGGACAAAACACCGGGGAGCTGTTTTTT
CASSYPSGQNTGELFF